One sample yielded the 29 T cell receptor beta chains listed below, sequenced in a study of cytotoxic CD8 clonotypes in ibrutinib-treated CLL. This table comes from immunoSEQ multiplex PCR, and its TCRdb copy is limited to in-frame clones, with some not included. Seen here are fewer than 100,000 clones, 85% to 90% observed once, and the top ten hold less than 6.5%. This specimen was PBMCs, taken before ibrutinib treatment. These TCRs come from a human donor with chronic lymphocytic leukemia.

This chain joins TRBV18 and TRBJ1-1; D may be TRBD1 (5 bases). V was cut by 4 bases and J by 2 bases, with 8 bases left in between. Germline loops: CDR1 KGHSH, CDR2 LQKENI. The CDR3 spans 13 residues. CDR3 nucleotides: TGTGCCAGCTCACGGGGGATTAACACTGAAGCTTTCTTT. As protein: CASSRGINTEAFF.

The chain recombines TRBV7-2 with TRBJ2-1; 12 bases are a match to TRBD1. The CDR3 consists of 16 residues. With V trimmed by 4 bases and J by 9 bases, 10 bases remained unmatched. Germline CDR1 and CDR2: SGHTA and FQGNSA. The CDR3 DNA follows: TGTGCCAGCAGCTCACAGGGGACAGGGGGCTTCACTGAGCAGTTCTTC. Translated, it gives CASSSQGTGGFTEQFF.

This chain connects TRBV7-3 to TRBJ1-1; TRBD1 matches 8 bases. V dropped 2 bases and J dropped 1; count of bases not matched to a gene: 3. The CDR3 runs to 15 residues. Germline CDR1 reads SGHTA; CDR2 reads FQGTGA. In nucleotides, the CDR3 is TGTGCCAGCAGCTTACAGGGGGCAGGGAACACTGAAGCTTTCTTT. It encodes CASSLQGAGNTEAFF.

The V gene is TRBV6-6, the J gene TRBJ1-4; D remains unclear. CDR1 MNHNY and CDR2 SVGAGI come from the germline V gene (reference sequence). The length of the CDR3 is 13 residues. The V gene lost 5 bases and the J gene lost 14 bases, with 18 bases spanning the gap. This CDR3 is CASSLHGLADLFF. CDR3 sequence (DNA): TGTGCCAGCAGTCTCCACGGACTGGCCGACCTGTTTTTT.

This chain joins TRBV5-4 and TRBJ2-7; no firm D call. Germline V CDR1 and CDR2: SGHNT, YYREEE (reference sequence). CDR3 length: 13 residues. Trimming took off 5 bases at V and 7 bases at J, with 16 bases between the two ends. The CDR3 DNA reads as TGTGCCAGCAGTTCCCGGGCACCGCGGGAGCAGTACTTC. This translates into CASSSRAPREQYF.

The chain is built from TRBV7-6 and TRBJ1-2, with a weak D call TRBD1 (5 bases). V lost 0 bases and J lost 6, with 17 bases in between. The CDR3 spans 16 residues. CDR1 and CDR2 (germline): SGHVS, FNYEAQ. Here the CDR3 reads CASSLASGTSRDGYTF. CDR3 in DNA: TGTGCCAGCAGCTTAGCGAGCGGGACCTCTAGGGATGGCTACACCTTC.

This rearrangement joins TRBV7-7 to TRBJ2-5; possibly TRBD2 for D (6 bases). The CDR3 spans 19 residues. V lost 2 bases and J 5 bases, leaving 27 bases between the germline ends. The germline V gene encodes CDR1 SSHAT and CDR2 FNYEAQ (reference sequence). The CDR3 here is CASSLFLGGASDSPETQYF. In DNA form, the CDR3 reads TGTGCCAGCAGCTTATTCCTAGGTGGAGCTAGCGATTCTCCCGAGACCCAGTACTTC.

This sequence joins TRBV6-6 and TRBJ2-1; 8 bases fit TRBD1. This CDR3 is built from 15 residues. CDR1 is MNHNY and CDR2 is SVGAGI in the germline V gene (reference sequence). V lost 7 bases to trimming and J lost 6 bases; unmatched junction nucleotides: 11. The CDR3 sequence is CASISGQGSGNEQFF. Here the CDR3 DNA reads TGTGCCAGCATCTCCGGACAGGGCTCAGGCAATGAGCAGTTCTTC.

V and J are TRBV6-1 and TRBJ2-3; D might be TRBD1 (5 bases). V was clipped by 7 bases and J by 2 bases, with 10 bases between them. CDR1 MNHNS and CDR2 SASEGT come from the germline V gene. CDR3 length equals 13 residues. The CDR3, as DNA: TGTGCCAGCAAAGGGGATATCACAGATACGCAGTATTTT. Translating gives CASKGDITDTQYF.

J is TRBJ1-1 and V is TRBV25-1; D not resolved. In germline, CDR1 is MGHDK, CDR2 SYGVNS. The V end was cut by 6 bases, the J end by 0 bases, with 8 bases between. This CDR3 is built from 13 residues. This chain's CDR3 is CASRPLLNTEAFF. CDR3 coding DNA: TGTGCCAGCAGGCCCTTATTGAACACTGAAGCTTTCTTT.

The chain couples TRBV15 to TRBJ1-5, with D possibly matching TRBD1 (6 bases). V lost 0 bases, J lost 7 bases, and 10 bases lay in between. The CDR3 spans 14 residues. CDR1 and CDR2 from the germline V gene are LNHNV and YYDKDF (reference sequence). The CDR3 loop is CATSRDRGIQPQHF. The CDR3 nucleotides read TGTGCCACCAGCAGAGACAGGGGAATCCAGCCCCAGCATTTT.

The DNA of the CDR3 is TGTGCCGGGGGGTTGAACACTGAAGCTTTCTTT. Translating it yields CAGGLNTEAFF. J is TRBJ1-1 and V is TRBV7-9, with D maybe TRBD1 (5 bases). V shed 11 bases and J shed 0 bases, with 7 bases lying between them. CDR1 SEHNR and CDR2 FQNEAQ come from the germline V gene (reference sequence). The CDR3 has 11 residues.

V is TRBV30 and J is TRBJ2-7, with D possibly being TRBD2 (6 bases). The CDR3 spans 15 residues. V dropped 4 bases and J dropped 2 bases, with 18 bases sitting between them. Per the germline V gene, CDR1 is GTSNPN and CDR2 is SVGIG (reference sequence). CDR3 DNA sequence: TGTGCCTGGACCCACATTACGGGACTTCCCTACGAGCAGTACTTC. Protein: CAWTHITGLPYEQYF.

The chain employs TRBV2 and TRBJ2-1; D remains unclear. Deletions cut 4 bases from V and 14 bases from J, with 9 bases between. The germline V gene encodes CDR1 SNHLY and CDR2 FYNNEI. CDR3 size: 10 residues. The CDR3 DNA reads TGTGCCAGCAGTGCTTCGAAGGAGTTCTTC. Its protein is CASSASKEFF.

The chain has TRBV4-2 and TRBJ2-1, with 7 bases identical to TRBD2. V dropped 4 bases and J dropped 9; count of bases not matched to a gene: 12. In germline, CDR1 is LGHNA, CDR2 YNFKEQ. This CDR3 is 15 amino acids long. Here the CDR3 DNA reads TGTGCCAGCAGCCCAGACCCAGCGGGAAGGGCTGAGCAGTTCTTC. Translation: CASSPDPAGRAEQFF.

The CDR3 DNA reads as TGTGCCTGGAACCCCACTAGCGGGAGGCCGGAAGAGACCCAGTACTTC. It encodes CAWNPTSGRPEETQYF. The genes are TRBV30 and TRBJ2-5, with 12 bases lining up with TRBD2. The length of the CDR3 is 16 residues. Germline V lookup: CDR1 GTSNPN, CDR2 SVGIG (reference sequence). J was trimmed by 3 bases and V by 4 bases; bases with no gene match: 9.

The gene calls are TRBV15 and TRBJ1-2; 9 bases fit TRBD1. CDR3 length: 14 residues. With 4 bases clipped from V and 10 bases from J, the junction kept 10 bases outside the gene matches. The V gene's germline CDR1 is LNHNV and CDR2 YYDKDF (reference sequence). The CDR3 region has the DNA TGTGCCACCAGCATCCGGGACAGGGTTCGCGTCTACACCTTC. Its translation is CATSIRDRVRVYTF.

A single count supports this clone. This chain links TRBV28 with TRBJ1-4; no firm D call. CDR1 and CDR2 (germline): MDHEN, SYDVKM. The ends were cut back, 3 bases at V and 2 bases at J, with 10 bases in the middle. There are 15 residues in the CDR3. The CDR3 spells CASSLGYWTNEKLFF. The DNA of the CDR3 is TGTGCCAGCAGTTTGGGGTACTGGACTAATGAAAAACTGTTTTTT.

The rearrangement uses TRBV12-5 and TRBJ1-1; 8 positions match TRBD1. CDR1 and CDR2 from the germline V gene are LGHNT and FRNRAP. The CDR3 has 14 residues. Losses at the gene ends were 7 bases for V and 4 bases for J; bases not matched to a gene: 8. CDR3 bases: TGTGCTAGTGAGGGGGCAGGGGGCGGCACTGAAGCTTTCTTT. As protein: CASEGAGGGTEAFF.

V and J are TRBV7-6 and TRBJ1-1; D remains unclear. V was clipped by 4 bases and J by 5 bases, with 11 bases between them. The germline V gene has CDR1 SGHVS and CDR2 FNYEAQ. The CDR3 loop spans 13 amino acids. CDR3 protein: CASSSYRETEAFF. The CDR3 DNA is TGTGCCAGCAGCTCCTACCGGGAGACTGAAGCTTTCTTT.

J is TRBJ2-7 and V is TRBV30, with 10 bases matching TRBD2. The V segment lost 7 bases and the J segment 7 bases; nucleotides outside the gene matches: 10. The CDR3 contains 13 residues. Germline values: CDR1 GTSNPN, CDR2 SVGIG (reference sequence). CDR3 DNA sequence: TGTGCCTACACGAAAGCGGGAGGGCGAGAGCAGTACTTC. It specifies CAYTKAGGREQYF.

The chain employs TRBV11-2 and TRBJ2-5; 12 bases line up with TRBD2. Germline V gene lookup returns CDR1 SGHAT and CDR2 FQNNGV. CDR3 length: 16 amino acids. V lost 0 bases to trimming and J lost 4 bases; unmatched junction nucleotides: 3. The CDR3 DNA sequence: TGTGCCAGCAGCTTAGAACTAGCGGGAGGAGGAGAGACCCAGTACTTC. This encodes CASSLELAGGGETQYF.

The V gene is TRBV20-1, the J gene TRBJ1-1; no reliable D call. Per germline, CDR1 DFQATT and CDR2 SNEGSKA (reference sequence). The CDR3 runs to 11 residues. With 5 bases removed from V and 3 bases from J, the gap between germline ends came to 7 bases. The CDR3 sequence: CSAVDDTEAFF. In nucleotides, the CDR3 is TGCAGTGCTGTCGATGACACTGAAGCTTTCTTT.

This chain joins TRBV5-1 and TRBJ2-1; no reliable D call. Germline CDR1 reads SGHRS; CDR2 reads YFSETQ. This CDR3 spans 15 amino acids. V lost 6 bases and J lost 1, with 14 bases in between. The CDR3 DNA reads TGCGCCAGCAACTCAGACGGAAAGTCCTACAATGAGCAGTTCTTC. This translates into CASNSDGKSYNEQFF.

This clone occurred a few times. V gene TRBV28 combines with J gene TRBJ2-7, with 10 bases that match TRBD2. CDR1 is MDHEN and CDR2 is SYDVKM in the germline V gene. The CDR3 totals 15 residues. V gave up 6 bases and J gave up 0 bases; unmatched junction bases: 5. The CDR3 DNA reads as TGTGCCAGCAGAGGTCCTAGCGGGAGCTCCTACGAGCAGTACTTC. It encodes CASRGPSGSSYEQYF.

The chain links TRBV19 to TRBJ2-7; D is ambiguous. This CDR3 region has 15 residues. From germline, CDR1 is LNHDA and CDR2 SQIVND (reference sequence). V was clipped by 3 bases and J by 0 bases, with 12 bases between them. The DNA for the CDR3 is TGTGCCAGTAGTATGGCAGGTCTTGCCTCCTACGAGCAGTACTTC. Its protein product is CASSMAGLASYEQYF.

The chain is built from TRBV5-4 and TRBJ1-2, with D possibly being TRBD1 (5 bases). Trimming took off 0 bases at V and 3 bases at J, with 6 bases between the two ends. Germline loops: CDR1 SGHNT, CDR2 YYREEE (reference sequence). The CDR3 loop spans 13 amino acids. Here the CDR3 DNA reads TGTGCCAGCAGCTTGGAAGGGGACTATGGCTACACCTTC. Translating gives CASSLEGDYGYTF.

The CDR3 sequence is CASSGEWRFNGYTF. In DNA, the CDR3 is TGTGCCAGCAGCGGAGAGTGGAGATTCAATGGCTACACCTTC. J is TRBJ1-2 and V is TRBV9; D remains ambiguous. From germline, CDR1 is SGDLS and CDR2 YYNGEE. The CDR3 sequence is 14 residues long. The ends were cut back, 3 bases at V and 6 bases at J, with 15 bases in the middle.

This clone was detected once. J is TRBJ2-2 and V is TRBV19, with 8 bases identical to TRBD2. Germline assignment: CDR1 LNHDA and CDR2 SQIVND (reference sequence). V dropped 6 bases and J dropped 5; count of bases not matched to a gene: 14. This CDR3 contains 17 residues. The CDR3 sequence: CASSLRPSGLTTGELFF. For the CDR3, the DNA is TGTGCCAGTAGCCTACGTCCTAGCGGGTTGACGACCGGGGAGCTGTTTTTT.